A selection of T cell receptor beta chains follows, all from one sample in a study of technical replicates of blood from several donors. Sequencing was performed with immunoSEQ multiplex PCR; in TCRdb, only in-frame clones are kept and a portion is missing. The sample consists of about 80,000 clones, 95% to 98% of them appearing once. The source material was T cells isolated from PBMCs. The receptors come from a human donor in good health. The CDR3 runs from the conserved cysteine through the conserved F or W. A D gene is named only where the DNA matches it firmly. The listing skips clone size in some rows; elsewhere it reads once, few, many or a size class.

clone size | J gene | D gene | CDR3 length | V gene | CDR3 DNA | CDR3 protein
NA | TRBJ2-5 | NA | 15 | TRBV6-4 | TGTGCCAGCAATCGAATTAACTTACCATTGGAGACCCAGTACTTC | CASNRINLPLETQYF
NA | TRBJ2-7 | NA | 14 | TRBV27 | TGTGCCAGCTCCGACGGGGTCGGGGGCTACGAGCAGTACTTC | CASSDGVGGYEQYF
NA | TRBJ1-5 | TRBD1 | 16 | TRBV19 | TGTGCCAGTAGTGCTCGGACAGGGGAAGGCAATCAGCCCCAGCATTTT | CASSARTGEGNQPQHF
NA | TRBJ2-3 | TRBD2 | 14 | TRBV11-2 | TGTGCCAGCAGCTTGGGAGGGGCGGTAGATACGCAGTATTTT | CASSLGGAVDTQYF
NA | TRBJ2-1 | NA | 15 | TRBV28 | TGTGCCAGCAGTTCACCGGTTGTGGGAGGCAATGAGCAGTTCTTC | CASSSPVVGGNEQFF
NA | TRBJ2-1 | TRBD1 | 13 | TRBV7-9 | TGTGCCAGCAGGCGTACAGGGGACAATGAGCAGTTCTTC | CASRRTGDNEQFF
NA | TRBJ2-2 | NA | 12 | TRBV7-9 | TGTGCCCCTTGGGGAGACACCGGGGAGCTGTTTTTT | CAPWGDTGELFF
NA | TRBJ2-1 | TRBD2 | 15 | TRBV27 | TGTGCCAGCAGTTTAGGTAGCGGGGACTACAATGAGCAGTTCTTC | CASSLGSGDYNEQFF
once | TRBJ1-1 | NA | 14 | TRBV29-1 | TGCACCTTTGAGTGGGGGGGAGGATCCACTGAAGCTTTCTTT | CTFEWGGGSTEAFF
NA | TRBJ2-5 | TRBD2 | 16 | TRBV5-1 | TGCGCCAGCAGCTTGTACCCAGCGGGGGTACAAGAGACCCAGTACTTC | CASSLYPAGVQETQYF
NA | TRBJ1-1 | NA | 13 | TRBV4-1 | TGCGCCAGCAGCCAACTAGGGGGCACTGAAGCTTTCTTT | CASSQLGGTEAFF
NA | TRBJ2-6 | NA | 15 | TRBV19 | TGTGCCAGTAGTATGGGCTTGACTGGGGCCAACGTCCTGACTTTC | CASSMGLTGANVLTF
NA | TRBJ1-3 | TRBD1 | 15 | TRBV7-9 | TGTGCCAGTAACAGGGGGTACAACTCTGGAAACACCATATATTTT | CASNRGYNSGNTIYF
NA | TRBJ2-2 | TRBD1 | 14 | TRBV10-2 | TGCGCCAGCAGGACAGGGCCGAACACCGGGGAGCTGTTTTTT | CASRTGPNTGELFF
NA | TRBJ2-7 | TRBD2 | 15 | TRBV2 | TGTGCCAGCAGTGGTTGGACTAGCGGTCCCTACGAGCAGTACTTC | CASSGWTSGPYEQYF
NA | TRBJ1-1 | NA | 15 | TRBV19 | TGTGCCAGTAGTATAGGCGGTCCGCGCGTGACTGAAGCTTTCTTT | CASSIGGPRVTEAFF
NA | TRBJ1-2 | NA | 15 | TRBV19 | TGTGCCAGTAGGATCCGGGACACCGGGCTAAGTGGCTACACCTTC | CASRIRDTGLSGYTF
NA | TRBJ2-5 | TRBD1 | 17 | TRBV18 | TGTGCCAGCTCACGCGGTTGGGACAGGGATGGAGAGGAGACCCAGTACTTC | CASSRGWDRDGEETQYF
NA | TRBJ2-3 | TRBD1 | 15 | TRBV4-1 | TGCGCCAGCAGCCAATGGGACAGGGCGGCAGATACGCAGTATTTT | CASSQWDRAADTQYF
NA | TRBJ2-7 | TRBD2 | 15 | TRBV28 | TGTGCCAGCAGTTTGGCTCGGCGGGGGACCTACGAGCAGTACTTC | CASSLARRGTYEQYF
NA | TRBJ2-1 | TRBD2 | 16 | TRBV19 | TGTGCCAGTAGTACCCTAGCGGGAGCGGCCTACAATGAGCAGTTCTTC | CASSTLAGAAYNEQFF
NA | TRBJ1-3 | NA | 14 | TRBV6-5 | TGTGCCAGCAGTTACGCAGACTCTGGAAACACCATATATTTT | CASSYADSGNTIYF
NA | TRBJ2-5 | NA | 14 | TRBV25-1 | TGTGCCAGCGCCAACTTGGTCCGAGGAGAGACCCAGTACTTC | CASANLVRGETQYF
NA | TRBJ2-4 | NA | 18 | TRBV7-2 | TGTGCCAGCAGCTTCAGTTGGTGGGGCGCCTTTGCCAAAAACATTCAGTACTTC | CASSFSWWGAFAKNIQYF
NA | TRBJ2-7 | NA | 13 | TRBV28 | TGTGCCAGCAACGGGACTCCTGCGTACGAGCAGTACTTC | CASNGTPAYEQYF
NA | TRBJ2-7 | TRBD1 | 14 | TRBV5-6 | TGTGCCAGCACCCCCTGGGACAGCAACTACGAGCAGTACTTC | CASTPWDSNYEQYF
NA | TRBJ2-1 | NA | 17 | TRBV7-9 | TGTGCCAGCAGCCAAAACAGGGAGGGATTCTCCTACAATGAGCAGTTCTTC | CASSQNREGFSYNEQFF
once | TRBJ1-5 | NA | 17 | TRBV18 | TGTGCCAGCTCACCATGGCTGGGGGCCGATGGCAATCAGCCCCAGCATTTT | CASSPWLGADGNQPQHF
NA | TRBJ1-1 | NA | 14 | TRBV4-2 | TGTGCCAGCAGCCAAGATCGGTCAGGGGTTGAAGCTTTCTTT | CASSQDRSGVEAFF
NA | TRBJ1-3 | TRBD1 | 13 | TRBV6-5 | TGTGCCAGCAGGCTGCAGGGGGCTGACACCATATATTTT | CASRLQGADTIYF
NA | TRBJ2-3 | NA | 12 | TRBV28 | TGTGCCAGCACCTTGCTAGGAGATACGCAGTATTTT | CASTLLGDTQYF
NA | TRBJ2-4 | NA | 10 | TRBV9 | TGTGCCAGCAGCCGGGACATTCAGTACTTC | CASSRDIQYF
NA | TRBJ1-4 | NA | 15 | TRBV4-1 | TGCGCCAGCAGCCAAGTTTGGTTAGCTAATGAAAAACTGTTTTTT | CASSQVWLANEKLFF
NA | TRBJ2-3 | NA | 13 | TRBV29-1 | TGCAGCGGACTAGACAGGGGCACAGATACGCAGTATTTT | CSGLDRGTDTQYF
NA | TRBJ1-1 | TRBD1 | 15 | TRBV5-6 | TGTGCCAGCAGCCCCGACAGGGGGCGGAACACTGAAGCTTTCTTT | CASSPDRGRNTEAFF
NA | TRBJ2-7 | NA | 14 | TRBV28 | TGTGCCAGCAGTGAGACCGGCGCGGTATACGAGCAGTACTTC | CASSETGAVYEQYF
NA | TRBJ2-4 | TRBD1 | 15 | TRBV6-1 | TGTGCCAGCAGTGATCGGGGACAGGGGGGACACATTCAGTACTTC | CASSDRGQGGHIQYF
NA | TRBJ1-1 | TRBD1 | 12 | TRBV30 | TGTGCCTGGAGTCCAGGACAGGGGGTAGCTTTCTTT | CAWSPGQGVAFF
NA | TRBJ2-5 | TRBD1 | 15 | TRBV5-1 | TGCGCCAGCAGCTTGGGGGACAGGCGGACGGAGACCCAGTACTTC | CASSLGDRRTETQYF
NA | TRBJ1-2 | NA | 14 | TRBV6-6 | TGTGCCAGCAGTTACTCCTTATCTCTCTATGGCTACACCTTC | CASSYSLSLYGYTF
NA | TRBJ2-5 | TRBD1 | 16 | TRBV19 | TGTGCCAGTAGTATTGACGCGGGGACAGGGCAGGAGACCCAGTACTTC | CASSIDAGTGQETQYF
NA | TRBJ1-3 | NA | 15 | TRBV7-8 | TGTGCCAGCAGCTTAGATGGGGGGAAGGGAAACACCATATATTTT | CASSLDGGKGNTIYF
NA | TRBJ1-2 | TRBD1 | 14 | TRBV11-2 | TGTGCCAGCAGCCGGACAGGGGTCGTGACTGGCTACACCTTC | CASSRTGVVTGYTF
NA | TRBJ2-5 | TRBD2 | 16 | TRBV6-1 | TGTGCCAGCAGTGGTCGAACGGGAGGAACACAAGAGACCCAGTACTTC | CASSGRTGGTQETQYF